In its sample, the clone carrying this T cell receptor beta chain was seen a few times. The data stem from a study of T cells in Graves' hyperthyroidism and ophthalmopathy. Study context: Pretreatment peripheral blood was obtained at initial diagnosis.

Subjects with ophthalmopathy showed a Clinical Activity Score no lower than 3, a NOSPECS grade no lower than 4, and a duration shorter than 3 months. RNA transcripts served as the template for amplifying TCR beta CDR3 regions. During a first-round RT-PCR of the TCR CDR3, the HTBI primer set was used. TCRdb reanalysed the multiplex PCR reads using MiXCR and keeps one entry per CDR3 protein. The table includes 400,000 or so distinct CDR3 sequences, about 15% detected once. V gave up 7 bases and J gave up 2 bases; unmatched junction bases: 8. In germline, CDR1 is LGHNT, CDR2 FRNRAP. This CDR3 has 14 amino acids.

This rearrangement joins TRBV12-5 to TRBJ2-7; 7 bases align to TRBD1. The source material was blood. This receptor was taken from a woman aged 55-75 years with Graves' ophthalmopathy. CDR3 loop: CASALTGPAYEQYF. CDR3 DNA: TGTGCTAGTGCCTTGACAGGGCCTGCCTACGAGCAGTACTTC.